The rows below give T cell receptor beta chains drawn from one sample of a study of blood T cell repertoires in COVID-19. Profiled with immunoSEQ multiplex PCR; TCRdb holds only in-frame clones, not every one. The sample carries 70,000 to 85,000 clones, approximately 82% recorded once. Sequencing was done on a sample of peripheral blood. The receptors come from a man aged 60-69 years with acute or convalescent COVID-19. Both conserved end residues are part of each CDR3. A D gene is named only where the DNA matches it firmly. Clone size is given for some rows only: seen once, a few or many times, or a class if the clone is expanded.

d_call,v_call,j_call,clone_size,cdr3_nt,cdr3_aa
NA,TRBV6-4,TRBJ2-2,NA,TGTGCCAGCACGGCGGAGAACACCGGGGAGCTGTTTTTT,CASTAENTGELFF
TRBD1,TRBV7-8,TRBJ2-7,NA,TGTGCCAGCAGCTGGGACAGCGGACTCTACGAGCAGTACTTC,CASSWDSGLYEQYF
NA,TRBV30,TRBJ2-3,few,TGTGCCGCCTGGAGTAAATCGGGGGATACGCAGTATTTT,CAAWSKSGDTQYF
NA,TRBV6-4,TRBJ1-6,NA,TGTGCCAGCAGTCCAGACAGGTCTTCACCCCTCCACTTT,CASSPDRSSPLHF
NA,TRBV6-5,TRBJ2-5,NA,TGTGCCAGCAGTTACTCCCCGGGGTGGGAGACCCAGTACTTC,CASSYSPGWETQYF
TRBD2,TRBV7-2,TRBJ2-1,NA,TGTGCCAGCAGCCATAGCCCCGGGACTAGTCCCGAGCAGTTCTTC,CASSHSPGTSPEQFF
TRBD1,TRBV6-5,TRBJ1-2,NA,TGTGCCAGCAGTATCACCGGGACAGGGGTCGGCTACACCTTC,CASSITGTGVGYTF
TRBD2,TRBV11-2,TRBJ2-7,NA,TGTGCCAGCAGCTTACCACTAGCGGGGATCGAGCAGTACTTC,CASSLPLAGIEQYF
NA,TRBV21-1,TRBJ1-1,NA,TGTGCCAGCAGGTGTACGATAGCTACACAACGCACTGAAGCTTTCTTT,CASRCTIATQRTEAFF
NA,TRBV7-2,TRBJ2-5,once,TGTGCCAGCAGCTTTTCACAGGGAGGGGGAGAGACCCAGTACTTC,CASSFSQGGGETQYF
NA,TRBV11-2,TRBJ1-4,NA,TGTGCCAGCAGCTTAGGGCAGACAACTAATGAAAAACTGTTTTTT,CASSLGQTTNEKLFF
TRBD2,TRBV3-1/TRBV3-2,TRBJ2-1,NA,TGTGCCAGCAGCCAACCGGGACTAGCGGGAGGGCTTCACAATGAGCAGTTCTTC,CASSQPGLAGGLHNEQFF
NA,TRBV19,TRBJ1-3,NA,TGTGCCAGTAGGGCACAGGCTGCTAACTCTGGAAACACCATATATTTT,CASRAQAANSGNTIYF
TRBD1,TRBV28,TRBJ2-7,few,TGTGCCAGCAGTTCGACAGGGAGGCAGTACTTC,CASSSTGRQYF
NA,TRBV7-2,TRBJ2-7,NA,TGTGCCAGCAGCTCGCAGGGTAGCGGATCCTACGAGCAGTACTTC,CASSSQGSGSYEQYF
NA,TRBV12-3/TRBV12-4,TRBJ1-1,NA,TGTGCCAGCAAAGGACAGATGAACACTGAAGCTTTCTTT,CASKGQMNTEAFF
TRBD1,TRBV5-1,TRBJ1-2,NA,TGCGCCAGCAGCTTATCCGGGACAGGCAACTATGGCTACACCTTC,CASSLSGTGNYGYTF
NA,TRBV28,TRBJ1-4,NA,TGTGCCAGCAGTTTCAAGGGAGTAAGGGAAAAACTGTTTTTT,CASSFKGVREKLFF
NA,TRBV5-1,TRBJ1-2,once,TGCGCCAGTAGGGACACCAACACTTTCTATGGCTACACCTTC,CASRDTNTFYGYTF
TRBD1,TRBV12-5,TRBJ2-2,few,TGTGCTAGTGGTTTGGAGAGAATCCGGGACAGGGACACCGGGGAGCTGTTTTTT,CASGLERIRDRDTGELFF
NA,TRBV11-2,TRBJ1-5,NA,TGTGCCAGCAGCTTAGAAGGAGGGCCCCAGCATTTT,CASSLEGGPQHF
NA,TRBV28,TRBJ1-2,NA,TGTGCCAGCAGTGACAGAAACTATGGCTACACCTTC,CASSDRNYGYTF
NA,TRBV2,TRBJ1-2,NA,TGTGCCAGCACCCAGGGGTTTGGCTACACCTTC,CASTQGFGYTF
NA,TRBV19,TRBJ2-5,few,TGTGCCAGTAGTATGTTATCTCAAGAGACCCAGTACTTC,CASSMLSQETQYF
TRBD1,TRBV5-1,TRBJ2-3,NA,TGCGCCAGCAGCGGTTTAAAGGGGGCAGGCGATACGCAGTATTTT,CASSGLKGAGDTQYF
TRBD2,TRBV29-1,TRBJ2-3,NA,TGCAGCGTTGAGCGGGAGGGTAAGCAGTATTTT,CSVEREGKQYF
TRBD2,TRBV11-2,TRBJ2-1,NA,TGTGCCAGCAGCCCTAGCGGGGGGGCGGGCAATGAGCAGTTCTTC,CASSPSGGAGNEQFF
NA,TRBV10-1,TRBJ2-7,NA,TGCGCCAGCGGGGCCAATACCTACGAGCAGTACTTC,CASGANTYEQYF
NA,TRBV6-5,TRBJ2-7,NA,TGTGCCAGCAGGGGGGCGGGCTTTAGGGGCGAGCAGTACTTC,CASRGAGFRGEQYF
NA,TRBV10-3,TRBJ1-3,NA,TGTGCCATCGGAGCCTCTGGAAACACCATATATTTT,CAIGASGNTIYF
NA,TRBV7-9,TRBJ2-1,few,TGTGCCAGCAGCTATGGACAGCCGGGCAATGAGCAGTTCTTC,CASSYGQPGNEQFF
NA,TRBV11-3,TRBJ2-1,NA,TGTGCCAGCAGCCTTAGCCGTAACAATGAGCAGTTCTTC,CASSLSRNNEQFF
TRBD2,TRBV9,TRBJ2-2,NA,TGTGCCAGCAGCCCCGGAGCGGGAGGGAACACCGGGGAGCTGTTTTTT,CASSPGAGGNTGELFF
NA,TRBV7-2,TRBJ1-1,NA,TGTGCCAGCAGCTTAACAAGTTTGAACACTGAAGCTTTCTTT,CASSLTSLNTEAFF
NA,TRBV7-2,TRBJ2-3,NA,TGTGCCAGCAGGTCAGGAATACAGCTGGCAGATACGCAGTATTTT,CASRSGIQLADTQYF
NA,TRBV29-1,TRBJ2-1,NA,TGCAGCGTTGGTAACTACAATGAGCAGTTCTTC,CSVGNYNEQFF
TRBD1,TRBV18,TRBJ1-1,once,TGTGCCAGCTCACCGTTAGGGACAGTGAACACTGAAGCTTTCTTT,CASSPLGTVNTEAFF
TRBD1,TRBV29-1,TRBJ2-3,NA,TGCAGCGTAGCACCGGGACAGGGATTTGCAGATACGCAGTATTTT,CSVAPGQGFADTQYF
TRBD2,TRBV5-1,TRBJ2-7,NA,TGCGCCAGCAGCGGGCCCGGGACTAGCGGGACCGGGAGGTCTCGCGAGCAGTACTTC,CASSGPGTSGTGRSREQYF
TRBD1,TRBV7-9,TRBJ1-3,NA,TGTGCCAGCAGCTTGGGGACAGTGAGCTCTGGAAACACCATATATTTT,CASSLGTVSSGNTIYF
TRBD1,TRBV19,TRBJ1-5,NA,TGTGCCAGTAGTGTTAGACAGGGGAGCAGCAATCAGCCCCAGCATTTT,CASSVRQGSSNQPQHF